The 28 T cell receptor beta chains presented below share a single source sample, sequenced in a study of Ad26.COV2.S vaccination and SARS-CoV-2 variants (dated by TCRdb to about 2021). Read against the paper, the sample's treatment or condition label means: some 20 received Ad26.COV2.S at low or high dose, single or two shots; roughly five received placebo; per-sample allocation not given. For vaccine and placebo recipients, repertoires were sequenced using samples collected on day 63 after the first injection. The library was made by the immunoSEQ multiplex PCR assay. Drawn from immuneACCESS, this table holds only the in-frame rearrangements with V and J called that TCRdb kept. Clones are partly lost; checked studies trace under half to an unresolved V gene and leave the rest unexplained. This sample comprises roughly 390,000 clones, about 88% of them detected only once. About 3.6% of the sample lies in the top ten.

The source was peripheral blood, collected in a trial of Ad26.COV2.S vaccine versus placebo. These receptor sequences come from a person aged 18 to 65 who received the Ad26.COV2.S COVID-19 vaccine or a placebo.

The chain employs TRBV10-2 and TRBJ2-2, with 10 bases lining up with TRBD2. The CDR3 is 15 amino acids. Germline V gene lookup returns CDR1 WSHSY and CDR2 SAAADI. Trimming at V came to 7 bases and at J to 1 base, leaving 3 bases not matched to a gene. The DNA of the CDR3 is TGCGCCAGCAAAGGACTAGCGGAGAACACCGGGGAGCTGTTTTTT. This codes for CASKGLAENTGELFF.

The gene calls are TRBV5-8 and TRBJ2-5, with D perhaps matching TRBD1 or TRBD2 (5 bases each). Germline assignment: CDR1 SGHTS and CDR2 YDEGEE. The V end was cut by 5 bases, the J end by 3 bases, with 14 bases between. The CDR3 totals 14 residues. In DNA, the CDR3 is TGTGCCAGCAGGGCCGGGACGGAGAAAGAGACCCAGTACTTC. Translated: CASRAGTEKETQYF.

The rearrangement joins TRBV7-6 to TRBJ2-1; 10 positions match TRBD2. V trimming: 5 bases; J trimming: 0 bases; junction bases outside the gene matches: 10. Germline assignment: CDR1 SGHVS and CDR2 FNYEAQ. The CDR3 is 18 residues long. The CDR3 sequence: CASSPIAGGFDSYNEQFF. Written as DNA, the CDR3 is TGTGCCAGCAGCCCGATAGCGGGGGGCTTCGACTCCTACAATGAGCAGTTCTTC.

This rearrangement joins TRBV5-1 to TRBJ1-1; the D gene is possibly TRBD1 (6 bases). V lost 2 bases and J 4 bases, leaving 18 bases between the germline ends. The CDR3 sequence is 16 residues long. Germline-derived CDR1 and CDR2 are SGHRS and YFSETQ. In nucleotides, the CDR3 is TGCGCCAGCAGCTTAAATCAGGGGATGATTCGCACTGAAGCTTTCTTT. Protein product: CASSLNQGMIRTEAFF.

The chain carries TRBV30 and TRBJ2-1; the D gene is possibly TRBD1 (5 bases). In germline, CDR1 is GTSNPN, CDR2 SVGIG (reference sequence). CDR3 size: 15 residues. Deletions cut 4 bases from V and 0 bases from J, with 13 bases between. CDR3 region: CAWNPTESSYNEQFF. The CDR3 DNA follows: TGTGCCTGGAACCCGACAGAGAGCTCCTACAATGAGCAGTTCTTC. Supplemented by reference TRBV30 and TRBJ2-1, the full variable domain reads SQTIHQWPATLVQPVGSPLSLECTVEGTSNPNLYWYRQAAGRGLQLLFYSVGIGQISSEVPQNLSASRPQDRQFILSSKKLLLSDSGFYLCAWNPTESSYNEQFFGPGTRLTVL.

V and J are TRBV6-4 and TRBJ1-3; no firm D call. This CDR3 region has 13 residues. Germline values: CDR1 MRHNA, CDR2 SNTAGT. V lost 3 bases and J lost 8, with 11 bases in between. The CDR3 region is CASSEEWGDTIYF. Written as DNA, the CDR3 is TGTGCCAGCAGTGAGGAGTGGGGTGACACCATATATTTT.

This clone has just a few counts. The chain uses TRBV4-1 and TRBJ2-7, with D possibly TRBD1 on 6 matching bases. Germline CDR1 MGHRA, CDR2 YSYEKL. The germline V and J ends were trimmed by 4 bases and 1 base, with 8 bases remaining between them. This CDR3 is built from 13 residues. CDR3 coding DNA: TGCGCCAGCAGCCGGGGGCGTTCCTACGAGCAGTACTTC. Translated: CASSRGRSYEQYF.

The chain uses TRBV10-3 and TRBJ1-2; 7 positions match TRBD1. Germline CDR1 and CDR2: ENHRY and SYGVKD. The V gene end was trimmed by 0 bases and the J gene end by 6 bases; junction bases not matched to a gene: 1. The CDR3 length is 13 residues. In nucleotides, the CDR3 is TGTGCCATCAGTGAGTCCACAGGGGATGGCTACACCTTC. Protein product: CAISESTGDGYTF.

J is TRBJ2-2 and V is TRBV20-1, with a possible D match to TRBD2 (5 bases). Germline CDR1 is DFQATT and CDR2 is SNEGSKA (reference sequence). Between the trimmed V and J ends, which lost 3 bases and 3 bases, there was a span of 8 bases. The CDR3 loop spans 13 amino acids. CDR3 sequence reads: CSASAGDTGELFF. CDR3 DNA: TGCAGTGCTAGTGCCGGGGACACCGGGGAGCTGTTTTTT.

The CDR3 region has the DNA TGTGCCATCTCCGGGACAGGCTTAGGCGAGCAGTACTTC. Residues: CAISGTGLGEQYF. The chain links TRBV2 to TRBJ2-7; 8 bases line up with TRBD1. Germline V gene sequence: CDR1 SNHLY, CDR2 FYNNEI. The trim removed 10 bases at V and 6 bases at J, leaving 11 bases unmatched. CDR3 length: 13 amino acids.

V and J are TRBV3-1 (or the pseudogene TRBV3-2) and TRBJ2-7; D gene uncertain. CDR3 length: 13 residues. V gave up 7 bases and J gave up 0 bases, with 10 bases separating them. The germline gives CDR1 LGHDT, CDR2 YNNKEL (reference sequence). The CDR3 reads CASTHSTSYEQYF. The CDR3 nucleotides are TGTGCCAGCACCCATTCAACCTCCTACGAGCAGTACTTC.

CDR3 nucleotide sequence: TGTGCCAGCAGTACTGGAAACACCATATATTTT. Protein sequence: CASSTGNTIYF. The genes are TRBV5-6 and TRBJ1-3; D is unresolved. From germline, CDR1 is SGHDT and CDR2 YYEEEE. This CDR3 region has 11 residues. The ends were cut back, 5 bases at V and 2 bases at J, with 2 bases in the middle.

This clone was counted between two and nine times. The CDR3 coding sequence is TGCGCCAGCAGCCAAGCGCCATCTCGCCTGAACACTGAAGCTTTCTTT. Residues: CASSQAPSRLNTEAFF. The chain uses TRBV4-1 and TRBJ1-1; D gene ambiguous. Germline assignment: CDR1 MGHRA and CDR2 YSYEKL. This CDR3 region has 16 residues. V gave up 1 base and J gave up 0 bases, with 12 bases separating them.

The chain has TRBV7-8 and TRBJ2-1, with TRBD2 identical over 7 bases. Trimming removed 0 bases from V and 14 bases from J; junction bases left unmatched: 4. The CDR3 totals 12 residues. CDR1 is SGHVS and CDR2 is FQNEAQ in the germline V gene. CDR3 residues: CASSLAGDYKFF. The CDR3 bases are TGTGCCAGCAGCTTAGCCGGGGACTACAAGTTCTTC.

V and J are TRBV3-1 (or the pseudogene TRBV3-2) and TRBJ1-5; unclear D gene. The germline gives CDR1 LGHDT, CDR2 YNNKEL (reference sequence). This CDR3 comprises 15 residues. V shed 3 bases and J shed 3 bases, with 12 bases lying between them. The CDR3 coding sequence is TGTGCCAGCAGCCAGGCTTACAGTTCCAATCAGCCCCAGCATTTT. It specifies CASSQAYSSNQPQHF.

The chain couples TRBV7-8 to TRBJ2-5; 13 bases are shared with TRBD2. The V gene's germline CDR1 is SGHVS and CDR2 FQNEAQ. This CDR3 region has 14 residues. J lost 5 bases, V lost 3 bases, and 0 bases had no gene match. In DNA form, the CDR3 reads TGTGCCAGCAGCTTGGGACTAGCGGGGGAGACCCAGTACTTC. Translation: CASSLGLAGETQYF.

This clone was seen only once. In DNA form, the CDR3 reads TGTGCCAGCACAGCGGGGGGAGAGACCCAGTACTTC. It is translated as CASTAGGETQYF. The chain combines TRBV6-5 with TRBJ2-5; 9 bases are a match to TRBD2. This CDR3 is built from 12 residues. The ends lost 7 bases at V and 4 bases at J; junction bases unmatched: 1. Germline assignment: CDR1 MNHEY and CDR2 SVGAGI.

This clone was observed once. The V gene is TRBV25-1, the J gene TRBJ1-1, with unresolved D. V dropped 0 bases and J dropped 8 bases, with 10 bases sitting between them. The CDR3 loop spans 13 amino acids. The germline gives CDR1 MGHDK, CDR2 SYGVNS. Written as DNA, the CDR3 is TGTGCCAGCAGTGAATACGGCGATCCCGAAGCTTTCTTT. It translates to CASSEYGDPEAFF.

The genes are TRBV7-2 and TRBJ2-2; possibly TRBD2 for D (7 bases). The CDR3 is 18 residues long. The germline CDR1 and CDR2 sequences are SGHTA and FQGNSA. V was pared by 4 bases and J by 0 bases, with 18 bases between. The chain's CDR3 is CASSCAPGAGANTGELFF. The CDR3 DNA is TGTGCCAGCAGCTGCGCGCCGGGGGCGGGGGCGAACACCGGGGAGCTGTTTTTT.

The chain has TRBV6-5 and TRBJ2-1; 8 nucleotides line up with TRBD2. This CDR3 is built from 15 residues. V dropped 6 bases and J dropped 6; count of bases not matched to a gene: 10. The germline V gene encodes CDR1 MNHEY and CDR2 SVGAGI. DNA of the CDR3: TGTGCCAGCAGAGCCGGGGGGGAAGGGGTCAATGAGCAGTTCTTC. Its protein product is CASRAGGEGVNEQFF.

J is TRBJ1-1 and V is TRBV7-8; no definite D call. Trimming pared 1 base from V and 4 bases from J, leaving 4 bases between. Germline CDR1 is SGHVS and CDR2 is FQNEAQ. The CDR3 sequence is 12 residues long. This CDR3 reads CASSLVVTEAFF. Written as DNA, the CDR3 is TGTGCCAGCAGCTTAGTTGTCACTGAAGCTTTCTTT.

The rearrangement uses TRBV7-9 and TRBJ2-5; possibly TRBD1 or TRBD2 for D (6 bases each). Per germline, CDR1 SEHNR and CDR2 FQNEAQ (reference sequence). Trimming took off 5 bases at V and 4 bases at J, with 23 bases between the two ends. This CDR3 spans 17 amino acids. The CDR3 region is CASSPFAGEEMGETQYF. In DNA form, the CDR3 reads TGTGCCAGCAGCCCTTTCGCAGGGGAGGAAATGGGAGAGACCCAGTACTTC.

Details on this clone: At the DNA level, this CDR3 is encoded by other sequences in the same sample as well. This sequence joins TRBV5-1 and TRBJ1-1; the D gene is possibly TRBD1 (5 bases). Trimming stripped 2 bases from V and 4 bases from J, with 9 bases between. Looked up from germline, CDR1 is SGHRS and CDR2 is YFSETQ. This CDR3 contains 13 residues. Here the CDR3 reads CASSFQGGTEAFF. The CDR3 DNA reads TGCGCCAGCAGCTTCCAGGGAGGCACTGAAGCTTTCTTT.

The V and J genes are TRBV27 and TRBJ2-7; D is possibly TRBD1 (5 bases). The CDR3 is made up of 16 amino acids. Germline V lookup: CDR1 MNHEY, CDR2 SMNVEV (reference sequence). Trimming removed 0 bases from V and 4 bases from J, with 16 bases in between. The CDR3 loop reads CASSLSGGRASYEQYF. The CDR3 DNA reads TGTGCCAGCAGTTTATCCGGTGGCAGGGCAAGTTACGAGCAGTACTTC.

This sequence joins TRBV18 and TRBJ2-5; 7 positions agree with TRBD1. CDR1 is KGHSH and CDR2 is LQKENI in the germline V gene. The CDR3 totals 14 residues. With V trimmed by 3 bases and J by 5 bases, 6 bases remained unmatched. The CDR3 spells CASSPLTGLETQYF. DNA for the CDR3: TGTGCCAGCTCACCCTTGACAGGGTTGGAGACCCAGTACTTC.

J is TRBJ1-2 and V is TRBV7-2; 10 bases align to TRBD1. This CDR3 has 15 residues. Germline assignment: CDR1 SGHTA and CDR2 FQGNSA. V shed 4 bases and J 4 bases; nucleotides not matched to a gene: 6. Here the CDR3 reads CASSSMTGGGYGYTF. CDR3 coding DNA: TGTGCCAGCAGCTCGATGACAGGGGGCGGCTATGGCTACACCTTC.

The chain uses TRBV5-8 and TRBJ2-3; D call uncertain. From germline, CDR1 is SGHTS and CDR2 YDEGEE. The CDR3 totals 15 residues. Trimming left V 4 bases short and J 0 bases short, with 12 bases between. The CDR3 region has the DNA TGTGCCAGCAGCCTCATGCAGGCCAGCACAGATACGCAGTATTTT. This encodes CASSLMQASTDTQYF.

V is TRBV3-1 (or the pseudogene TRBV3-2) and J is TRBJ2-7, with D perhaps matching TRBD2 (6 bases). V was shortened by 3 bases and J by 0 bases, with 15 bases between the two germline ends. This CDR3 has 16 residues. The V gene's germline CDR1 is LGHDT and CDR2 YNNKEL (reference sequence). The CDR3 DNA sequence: TGTGCCAGCAGCCAGTGGGGGGTCGTGAGCTCCTACGAGCAGTACTTC. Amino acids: CASSQWGVVSSYEQYF.